The rows below give T cell receptor beta chains drawn from one sample of a study of identical twins. Each CDR3 protein is one row after TCRdb ran MiXCR on the 5' RACE reads. Of 350,000 to 450,000 distinct CDR3 sequences in the sample, around a sixth were seen once. Sequences were obtained from naive T cells sorted from blood. The receptors were sampled from a middle-aged man in good health. CDR3s include the opening cysteine and the closing phenylalanine or tryptophan. D genes are given only for firm matches. Part of the rows lack a size; the others show once, few, many or a class for expanded clones.

V: TRBV5-8; size: once; length: 16; D: TRBD2; J: TRBJ2-5; CDR3: CASSLEASGFQETQYF; DNA: TGTGCCAGCAGCTTGGAGGCTAGCGGGTTCCAAGAGACCCAGTACTTC
V: TRBV5-1; size: few; length: 14; D: -; J: TRBJ1-2; CDR3: CASSPVGQSYGYTF; DNA: TGCGCCAGCAGCCCAGTCGGGCAATCCTATGGCTACACCTTC
V: TRBV7-2; size: -; length: 14; D: -; J: TRBJ2-1; CDR3: CASSLVPGVTEQFF; DNA: TGTGCCAGCAGCTTAGTCCCTGGGGTTACTGAGCAGTTCTTC
V: TRBV5-6; size: -; length: 15; D: TRBD2; J: TRBJ2-7; CDR3: CASSWGTSGSHEQYF; DNA: TGTGCCAGCAGCTGGGGGACTAGCGGATCCCACGAGCAGTACTTC
V: TRBV5-1; size: -; length: 15; D: TRBD1; J: TRBJ2-7; CDR3: CASSLSGGDTYEQYF; DNA: TGCGCCAGCAGCTTGTCAGGGGGCGACACCTACGAGCAGTACTTC
V: TRBV30; size: few; length: 15; D: -; J: TRBJ1-6; CDR3: CAWSLPNSENSPLHF; DNA: TGTGCCTGGAGTCTACCAAACAGCGAAAATTCACCCCTCCACTTT
V: TRBV7-2; size: many; length: 12; D: -; J: TRBJ2-5; CDR3: CASSLETQTQYF; DNA: TGTGCCAGCAGCTTAGAGACGCAGACCCAGTACTTC
V: TRBV20-1; size: many; length: 12; D: -; J: TRBJ1-6; CDR3: CSASRGERPLHF; DNA: TGCAGTGCCTCCAGGGGAGAGCGTCCCCTCCACTTT
V: TRBV15; size: -; length: 15; D: TRBD1; J: TRBJ2-5; CDR3: CATSRVAGGQETQYF; DNA: TGTGCCACCAGCAGAGTGGCAGGGGGTCAAGAGACCCAGTACTTC
V: TRBV7-9; size: few; length: 17; D: TRBD2; J: TRBJ2-3; CDR3: CASGPAPTSGDTDTQYF; DNA: TGTGCCAGCGGTCCTGCACCGACTAGCGGGGACACAGATACGCAGTATTTT
V: TRBV10-3; size: many; length: 17; D: TRBD2; J: TRBJ2-2; CDR3: CAISESSGRARSGELFF; DNA: TGTGCCATCAGTGAGTCAAGCGGGAGGGCCCGTTCCGGGGAGCTGTTTTTT
V: TRBV5-1; size: -; length: 15; D: -; J: TRBJ2-3; CDR3: CASSFGGSSTDTQYF; DNA: TGCGCCAGCAGCTTTGGTGGCTCCAGCACAGATACGCAGTATTTT
V: TRBV7-2; size: -; length: 16; D: -; J: TRBJ2-3; CDR3: CASNEGPVRGTDTQYF; DNA: TGTGCCAGCAACGAAGGCCCGGTGCGGGGCACAGATACGCAGTATTTT
V: TRBV20-1; size: many; length: 14; D: TRBD1; J: TRBJ1-5; CDR3: CSASQGANNQPQHF; DNA: TGCAGTGCTAGCCAGGGGGCGAACAATCAGCCCCAGCATTTT
V: TRBV9; size: -; length: 15; D: -; J: TRBJ2-5; CDR3: CASSVEARFQETQYF; DNA: TGTGCCAGCAGCGTAGAAGCGCGTTTCCAAGAGACCCAGTACTTC
V: TRBV6-1; size: few; length: 15; D: TRBD2; J: TRBJ2-1; CDR3: CASRTSGRSYNEQFF; DNA: TGTGCCAGCAGGACTAGCGGACGCTCCTACAATGAGCAGTTCTTC
V: TRBV25-1; size: many; length: 14; D: -; J: TRBJ1-2; CDR3: CASSGGGGNYGYTF; DNA: TGTGCCAGCAGCGGGGGAGGAGGCAACTATGGCTACACCTTC
V: TRBV12-3/TRBV12-4; size: few; length: 14; D: -; J: TRBJ2-3; CDR3: CASSLKYTTDTQYF; DNA: TGTGCCAGCAGTTTAAAATATACCACAGATACGCAGTATTTT
V: TRBV20-1; size: -; length: 14; D: TRBD1; J: TRBJ2-3; CDR3: CSAKQGAGADTQYF; DNA: TGCAGTGCAAAACAGGGGGCCGGAGCAGATACGCAGTATTTT
V: TRBV10-3; size: -; length: 14; D: -; J: TRBJ1-5; CDR3: CAISELGERQPQHF; DNA: TGTGCCATCAGTGAGTTAGGGGAACGTCAGCCCCAGCATTTT
V: TRBV6-5; size: -; length: 14; D: -; J: TRBJ2-7; CDR3: CASSWRAGAYEQYF; DNA: TGTGCCAGCAGTTGGAGGGCAGGGGCCTACGAGCAGTACTTC
V: TRBV4-2; size: -; length: 16; D: -; J: TRBJ1-4; CDR3: CASSQEGRSTNEKLFF; DNA: TGTGCCAGCAGCCAAGAGGGAAGGTCGACTAATGAAAAACTGTTTTTT
V: TRBV6-2/TRBV6-3; size: many; length: 17; D: TRBD1; J: TRBJ1-1; CDR3: CASSYPATGRSSPEAFF; DNA: TGTGCCAGCAGTTACCCAGCGACAGGGAGATCGTCTCCTGAAGCTTTCTTT
V: TRBV5-1; size: few; length: 14; D: TRBD1; J: TRBJ1-2; CDR3: CASSLGGQLYGYTF; DNA: TGCGCCAGCAGCTTAGGGGGACAGCTTTATGGCTACACCTTC
V: TRBV6-5; size: -; length: 15; D: -; J: TRBJ2-1; CDR3: CASSYSPGGAGEQFF; DNA: TGTGCCAGCAGTTACTCTCCCGGGGGTGCGGGTGAGCAGTTCTTC
V: TRBV25-1; size: few; length: 12; D: -; J: TRBJ2-2; CDR3: CASSEGYGELFF; DNA: TGTGCCAGCAGTGAAGGGTACGGGGAGCTGTTTTTT
V: TRBV7-9; size: few; length: 14; D: TRBD2; J: TRBJ2-7; CDR3: CASSISGGADEQYF; DNA: TGTGCCAGCAGCATTAGCGGGGGGGCCGACGAGCAGTACTTC